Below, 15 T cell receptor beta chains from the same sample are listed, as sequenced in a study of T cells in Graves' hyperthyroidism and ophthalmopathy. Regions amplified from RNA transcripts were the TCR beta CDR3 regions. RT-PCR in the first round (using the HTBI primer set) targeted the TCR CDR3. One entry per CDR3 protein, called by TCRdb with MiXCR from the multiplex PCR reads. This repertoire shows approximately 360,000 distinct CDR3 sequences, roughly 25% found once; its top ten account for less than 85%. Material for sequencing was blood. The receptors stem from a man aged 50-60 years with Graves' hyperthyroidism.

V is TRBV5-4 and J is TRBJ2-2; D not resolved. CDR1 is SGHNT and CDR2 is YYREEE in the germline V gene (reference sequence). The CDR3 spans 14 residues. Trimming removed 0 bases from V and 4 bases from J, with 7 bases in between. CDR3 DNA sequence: TGTGCCAGCAGCTTGGGGCAGACCACCGGGGAGCTGTTTTTT. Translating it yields CASSLGQTTGELFF.

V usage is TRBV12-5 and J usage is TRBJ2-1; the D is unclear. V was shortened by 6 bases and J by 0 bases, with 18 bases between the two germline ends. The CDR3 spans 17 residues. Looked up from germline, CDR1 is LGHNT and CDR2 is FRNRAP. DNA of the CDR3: TGTGCTAGTGGCCAAAATACGTCGGGTATCTCCTACAATGAGCAGTTCTTC. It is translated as CASGQNTSGISYNEQFF.

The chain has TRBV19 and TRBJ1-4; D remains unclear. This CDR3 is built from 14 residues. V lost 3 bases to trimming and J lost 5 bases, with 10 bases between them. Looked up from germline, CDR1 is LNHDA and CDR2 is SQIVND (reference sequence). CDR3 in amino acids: CASSIGRPNEKLFF. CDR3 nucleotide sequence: TGTGCCAGTAGTATTGGCAGACCCAATGAAAAACTGTTTTTT.

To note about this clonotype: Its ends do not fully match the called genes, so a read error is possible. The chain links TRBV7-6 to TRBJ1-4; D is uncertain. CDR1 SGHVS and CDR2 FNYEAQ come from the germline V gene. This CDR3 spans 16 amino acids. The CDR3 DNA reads TGCGCCAGCAGTCCTCATCTCGGGGTGGTTAATGAAAAACTGTTTTTT. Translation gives CASSPHLGVVNEKLFF.

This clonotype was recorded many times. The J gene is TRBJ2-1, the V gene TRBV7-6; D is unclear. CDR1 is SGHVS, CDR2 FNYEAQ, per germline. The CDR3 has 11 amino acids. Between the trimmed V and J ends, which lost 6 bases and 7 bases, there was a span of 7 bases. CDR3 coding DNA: TGTGCCAGCAGTTATGGGAATGAGCAGTTCTTC. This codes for CASSYGNEQFF.

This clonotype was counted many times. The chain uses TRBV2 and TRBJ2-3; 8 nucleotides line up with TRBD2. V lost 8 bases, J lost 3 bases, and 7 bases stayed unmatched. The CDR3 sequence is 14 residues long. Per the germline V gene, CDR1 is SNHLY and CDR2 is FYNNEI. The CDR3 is CASWLAGQTDTQYF. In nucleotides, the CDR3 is TGTGCCAGCTGGCTAGCGGGCCAGACAGATACGCAGTATTTT.

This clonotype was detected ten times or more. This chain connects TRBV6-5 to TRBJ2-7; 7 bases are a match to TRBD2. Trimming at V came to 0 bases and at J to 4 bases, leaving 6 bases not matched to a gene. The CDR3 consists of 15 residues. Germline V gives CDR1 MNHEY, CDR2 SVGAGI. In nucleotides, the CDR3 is TGTGCCAGCAGTTACTCCCGGGAGGTTAAGTACGAGCAGTACTTC. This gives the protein CASSYSREVKYEQYF.

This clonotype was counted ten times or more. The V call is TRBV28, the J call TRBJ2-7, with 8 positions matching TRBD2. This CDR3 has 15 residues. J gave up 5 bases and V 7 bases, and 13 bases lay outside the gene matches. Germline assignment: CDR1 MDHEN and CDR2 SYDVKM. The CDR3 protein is CASTTLTGGVHEQYF. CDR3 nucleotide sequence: TGTGCCAGCACGACATTAACGGGAGGGGTCCACGAGCAGTACTTC. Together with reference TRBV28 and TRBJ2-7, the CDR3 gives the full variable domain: DVKVTQSSRYLVKRTGEKVFLECVQDMDHENMFWYRQDPGLGLRLIYFSYDVKMKEKGDIPEGYSVSREKKERFSLILESASTNQTSMYLCASTTLTGGVHEQYFGPGTRLTVT.

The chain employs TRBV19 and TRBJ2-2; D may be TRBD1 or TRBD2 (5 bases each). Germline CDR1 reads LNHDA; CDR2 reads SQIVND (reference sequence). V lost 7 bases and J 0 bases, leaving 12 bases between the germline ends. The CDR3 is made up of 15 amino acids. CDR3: CASNPRGANTGELFF. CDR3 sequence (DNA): TGTGCCAGTAACCCACGGGGCGCGAACACCGGGGAGCTGTTTTTT. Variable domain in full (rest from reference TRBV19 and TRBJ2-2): DGGITQSPKYLFRKEGQNVTLSCEQNLNHDAMYWYRQDPGQGLRLIYYSQIVNDFQKGDIAEGYSVSREKKESFPLTVTSAQKNPTAFYLCASNPRGANTGELFFGEGSRLTVL.

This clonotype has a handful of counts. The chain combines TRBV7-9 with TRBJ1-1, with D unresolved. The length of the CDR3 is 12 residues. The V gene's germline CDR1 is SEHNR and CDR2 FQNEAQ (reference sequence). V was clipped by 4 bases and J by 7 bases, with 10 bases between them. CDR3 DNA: TGTGCCAGCAGCTCTCAAGTTGGTGAAGCTTTCTTT. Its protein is CASSSQVGEAFF. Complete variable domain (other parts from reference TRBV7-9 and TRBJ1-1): DTGVSQNPRHKITKRGQNVTFRCDPISEHNRLYWYRQTLGQGPEFLTYFQNEAQLEKSRLLSDRFSAERPKGSFSTLEIQRTEQGDSAMYLCASSSQVGEAFFGQGTRLTVV.

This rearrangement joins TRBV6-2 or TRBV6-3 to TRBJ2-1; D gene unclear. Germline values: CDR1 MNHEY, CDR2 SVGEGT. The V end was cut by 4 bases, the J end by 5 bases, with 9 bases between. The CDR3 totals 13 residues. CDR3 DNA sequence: TGTGCCAGCAGTTCAATCGGTAACAATGAGCAGTTCTTC. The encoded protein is CASSSIGNNEQFF.

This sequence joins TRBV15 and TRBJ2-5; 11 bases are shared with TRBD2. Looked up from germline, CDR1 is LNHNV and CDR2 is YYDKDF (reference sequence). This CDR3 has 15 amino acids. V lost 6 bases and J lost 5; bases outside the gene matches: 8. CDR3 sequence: CATRPLAGAVETQYF. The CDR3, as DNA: TGTGCCACCAGACCACTAGCGGGGGCCGTCGAGACCCAGTACTTC.

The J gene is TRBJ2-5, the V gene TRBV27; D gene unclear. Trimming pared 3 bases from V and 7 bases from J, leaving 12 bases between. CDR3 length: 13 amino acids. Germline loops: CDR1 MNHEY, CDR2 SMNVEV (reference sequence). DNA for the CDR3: TGTGCCAGCAGTTTTACCAGGACCGGGACCCAGTACTTC. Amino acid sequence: CASSFTRTGTQYF.

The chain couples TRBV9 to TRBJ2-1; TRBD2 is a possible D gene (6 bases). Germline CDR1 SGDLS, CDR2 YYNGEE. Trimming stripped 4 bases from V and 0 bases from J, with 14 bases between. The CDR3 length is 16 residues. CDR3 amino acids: CASSPRAGNSYNEQFF. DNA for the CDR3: TGTGCCAGCAGCCCTCGAGCGGGCAACTCCTACAATGAGCAGTTCTTC.

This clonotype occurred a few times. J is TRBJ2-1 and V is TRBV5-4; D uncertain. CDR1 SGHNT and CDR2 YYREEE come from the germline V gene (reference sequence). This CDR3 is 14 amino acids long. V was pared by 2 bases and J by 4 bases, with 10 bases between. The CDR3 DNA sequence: TGTGCCAGCAGCTTAGAATCAGCTTACAATGAGCAGTTCTTC. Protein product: CASSLESAYNEQFF.